What follows describes a single T cell receptor (beta chain). One junction end does not reproduce the germline sequence, and a read error may be involved. RNA isolated from unsorted whole blood supplied the blood RNA, with germline DNA also extracted. Chronic HBV infection affected patients, none of whom had received treatment. With a constant-region primer, TCR beta cDNA was made from roughly 500 ng of total RNA. Three rounds of nested multiplex PCR with slightly modified ARM-PCR produced TCR beta libraries. Forward primers for TRBV1-TRBV30 and a C-beta reverse primer served the first two PCR rounds, at 10 cycles each. From the multiplex PCR reads, TCRdb called clonotypes with MiXCR, one entry per CDR3 protein. This table holds about 330,000 distinct CDR3 sequences, about 61% found once. The CDR3 consists of 14 residues. The data belong to a study of tumor-infiltrating lymphocytes in primary liver carcinoma. Across the study: All lesions had stage T1-T3 N0M0 and roughly 4.2 to 10 cm widths.

This receptor was taken from a man aged 35-49 years with primary liver carcinoma and hepatitis B virus infection. The specimen was peripheral blood. V usage is TRBV12-3 or TRBV12-4 and J usage is TRBJ2-3, with D possibly being TRBD2 (5 bases). This CDR3 reads CTSIKGLEAGTQYF. The CDR3 DNA is TGTACCAGCATTAAGGGATTGGAGGCAGGTACGCAGTATTTT.